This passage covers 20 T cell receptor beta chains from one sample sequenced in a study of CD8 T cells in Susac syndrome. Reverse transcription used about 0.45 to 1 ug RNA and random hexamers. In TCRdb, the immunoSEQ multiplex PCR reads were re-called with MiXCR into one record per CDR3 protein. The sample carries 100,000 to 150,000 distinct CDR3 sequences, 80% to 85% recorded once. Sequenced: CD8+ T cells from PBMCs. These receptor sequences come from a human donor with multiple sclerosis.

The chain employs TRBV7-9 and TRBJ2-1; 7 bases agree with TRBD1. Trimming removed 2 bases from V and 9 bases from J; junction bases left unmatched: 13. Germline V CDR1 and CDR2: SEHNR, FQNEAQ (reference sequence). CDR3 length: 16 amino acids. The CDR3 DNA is TGTGCCAGCAGCTTAAGTCAGGGGGTGTTCCGATTTGAGCAGTTCTTC. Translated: CASSLSQGVFRFEQFF.

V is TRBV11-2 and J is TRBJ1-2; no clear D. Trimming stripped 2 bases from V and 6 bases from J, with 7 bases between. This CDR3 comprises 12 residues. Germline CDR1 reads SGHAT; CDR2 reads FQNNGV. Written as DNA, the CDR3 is TGTGCCAGCAGCTTACGGGGTAATGGCTACACCTTC. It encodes CASSLRGNGYTF.

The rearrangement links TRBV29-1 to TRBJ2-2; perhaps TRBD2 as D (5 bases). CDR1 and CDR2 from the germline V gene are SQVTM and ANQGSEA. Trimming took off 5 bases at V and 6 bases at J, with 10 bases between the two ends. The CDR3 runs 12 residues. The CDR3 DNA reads TGCAGCGTTTCCGGGGTAGCCGGGGAGCTGTTTTTT. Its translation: CSVSGVAGELFF.

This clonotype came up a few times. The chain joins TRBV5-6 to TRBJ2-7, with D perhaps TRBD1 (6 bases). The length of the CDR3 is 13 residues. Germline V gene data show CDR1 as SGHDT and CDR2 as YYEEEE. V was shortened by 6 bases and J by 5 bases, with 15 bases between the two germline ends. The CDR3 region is CASTPQAGDEQYF. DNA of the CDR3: TGTGCCAGCACCCCCCAGGCAGGGGACGAGCAGTACTTC.

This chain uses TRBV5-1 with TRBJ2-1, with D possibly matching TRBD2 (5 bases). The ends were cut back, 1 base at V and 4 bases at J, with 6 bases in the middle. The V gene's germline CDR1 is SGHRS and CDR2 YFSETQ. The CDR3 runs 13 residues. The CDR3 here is CASSLSGYNEQFF. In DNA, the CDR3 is TGCGCCAGCAGCTTGTCGGGGTACAATGAGCAGTTCTTC.

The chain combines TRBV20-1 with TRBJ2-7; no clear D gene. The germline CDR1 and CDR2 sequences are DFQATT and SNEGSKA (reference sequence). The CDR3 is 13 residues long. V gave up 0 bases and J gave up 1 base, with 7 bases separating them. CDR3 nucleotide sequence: TGCAGTGCTAGAGATGTGGAGTCCTACGAGCAGTACTTC. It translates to CSARDVESYEQYF.

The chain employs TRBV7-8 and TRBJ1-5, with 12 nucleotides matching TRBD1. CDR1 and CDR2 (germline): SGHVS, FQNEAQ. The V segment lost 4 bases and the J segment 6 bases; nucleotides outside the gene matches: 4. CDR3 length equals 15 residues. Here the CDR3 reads CASSSWDRGLQPQHF. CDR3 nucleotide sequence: TGTGCCAGCAGCTCCTGGGACAGGGGGCTTCAGCCCCAGCATTTT.

The CDR3, as DNA: TGCGCCAGCCACGAGGGAGAGACCCAGTACTTC. This encodes CASHEGETQYF. The chain uses TRBV5-1 and TRBJ2-5; perhaps TRBD2 as D (5 bases). Germline V CDR1 and CDR2: SGHRS, YFSETQ. V was clipped by 7 bases and J by 4 bases, with 8 bases between them. CDR3 size: 11 residues.

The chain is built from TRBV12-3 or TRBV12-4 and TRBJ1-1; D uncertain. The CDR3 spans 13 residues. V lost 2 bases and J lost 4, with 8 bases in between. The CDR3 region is CASSLFVGTEAFF. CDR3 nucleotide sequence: TGTGCCAGCAGTTTATTCGTGGGCACTGAAGCTTTCTTT.

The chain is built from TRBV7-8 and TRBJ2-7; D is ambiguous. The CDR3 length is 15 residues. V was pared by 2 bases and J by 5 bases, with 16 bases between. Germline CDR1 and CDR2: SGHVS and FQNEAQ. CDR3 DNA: TGTGCCAGCAGCTTAACGAGTGCCTATCTTCACGAGCAGTACGTC. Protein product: CASSLTSAYLHEQYV.

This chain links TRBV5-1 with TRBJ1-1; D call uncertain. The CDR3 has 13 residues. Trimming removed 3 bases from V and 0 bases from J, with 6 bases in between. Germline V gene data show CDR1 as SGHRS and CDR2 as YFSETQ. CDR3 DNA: TGCGCCAGCAGCTCCGATATGAACACTGAAGCTTTCTTT. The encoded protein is CASSSDMNTEAFF.

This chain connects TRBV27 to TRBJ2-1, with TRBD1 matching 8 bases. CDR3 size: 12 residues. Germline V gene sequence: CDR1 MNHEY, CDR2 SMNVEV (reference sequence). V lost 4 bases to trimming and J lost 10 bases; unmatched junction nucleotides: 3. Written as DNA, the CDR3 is TGTGCCAGCAGTTCGGACAGGGACGAGCAGTTCTTC. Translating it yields CASSSDRDEQFF.

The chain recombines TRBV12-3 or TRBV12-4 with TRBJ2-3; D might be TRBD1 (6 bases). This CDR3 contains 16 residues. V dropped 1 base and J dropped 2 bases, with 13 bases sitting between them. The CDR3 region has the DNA TGTGCCAGCAGTTTAGTTCCCGGACAGACCACAGATACGCAGTATTTT. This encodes CASSLVPGQTTDTQYF.

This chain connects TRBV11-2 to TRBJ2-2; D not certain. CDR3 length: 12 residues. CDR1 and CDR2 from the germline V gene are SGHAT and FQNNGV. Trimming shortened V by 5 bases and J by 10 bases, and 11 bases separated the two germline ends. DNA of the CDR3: TGTGCCAGCAGCAACCCCCCGGCGGAGCTGTTTTTT. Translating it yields CASSNPPAELFF.

The DNA for the CDR3 is TGCGCCAGCAGCCAATTTCTGCCAGCGGGGTTCGAAGAGACCCAGTACTTC. As protein: CASSQFLPAGFEETQYF. The chain combines TRBV5-1 with TRBJ2-5; 7 bases match TRBD2. From germline, CDR1 is SGHRS and CDR2 YFSETQ. V lost 4 bases and J lost 3; bases outside the gene matches: 15. CDR3 length equals 17 residues.

CDR3: CASSIGDSDTQYF. The CDR3 DNA reads TGTGCCAGCAGCATCGGGGACAGCGATACGCAGTATTTT. The rearrangement joins TRBV7-9 to TRBJ2-3; TRBD1 matches at 7 bases. CDR3 length: 13 residues. The V gene end was trimmed by 5 bases and the J gene end by 6 bases; junction bases not matched to a gene: 5. CDR1 SEHNR and CDR2 FQNEAQ come from the germline V gene (reference sequence). Full variable domain (outside the CDR3, taken from reference TRBV7-9 and TRBJ2-3): DTGVSQNPRHKITKRGQNVTFRCDPISEHNRLYWYRQTLGQGPEFLTYFQNEAQLEKSRLLSDRFSAERPKGSFSTLEIQRTEQGDSAMYLCASSIGDSDTQYFGPGTRLTVL.

CDR3 sequence reads: CASSGTGSLQETQYF. In nucleotides, the CDR3 is TGTGCCAGCAGTGGGACAGGGAGTCTCCAAGAGACCCAGTACTTC. The V gene is TRBV6-6, the J gene TRBJ2-5; 9 bases match TRBD1. Unmatched junction bases numbered 5, after V lost 5 bases and J lost 1 base. The CDR3 loop spans 15 amino acids. Germline-derived CDR1 and CDR2 are MNHNY and SVGAGI (reference sequence).

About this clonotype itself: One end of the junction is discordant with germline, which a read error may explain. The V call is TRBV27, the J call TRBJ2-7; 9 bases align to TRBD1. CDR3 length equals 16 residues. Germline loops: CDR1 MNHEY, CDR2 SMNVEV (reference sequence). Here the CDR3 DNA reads TGTGCCAACAGTTTTCGGGGACAGGGCCTCACCTACGAGCAGTACTTC. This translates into CANSFRGQGLTYEQYF.

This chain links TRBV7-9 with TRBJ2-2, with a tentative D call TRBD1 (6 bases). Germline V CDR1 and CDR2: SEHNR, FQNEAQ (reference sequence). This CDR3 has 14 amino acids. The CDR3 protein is CAVSTGFNAGELFF. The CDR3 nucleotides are TGTGCGGTATCGACAGGTTTCAACGCCGGGGAGCTGTTTTTT.

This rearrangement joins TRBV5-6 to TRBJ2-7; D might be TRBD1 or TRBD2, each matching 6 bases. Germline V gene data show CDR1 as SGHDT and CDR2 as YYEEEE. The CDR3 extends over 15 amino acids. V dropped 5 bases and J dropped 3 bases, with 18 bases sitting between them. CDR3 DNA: TGTGCCAGCAGGGGGGAACAGGGACTTCACTACGAGCAGTACTTC. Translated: CASRGEQGLHYEQYF.